This entry lists 2 T cell receptor beta chains sequenced from one sample in a study of cytomegalovirus exposure and HLA in healthy donors. Amplification used 60 Vbeta primers and 13 Jbeta primers. Generated by immunoSEQ multiplex PCR, the TCRdb table keeps only in-frame clones and is missing some. The sample gives 110,000 or so clones, roughly 80% of which show up once; roughly 2.6% is in the top ten. The sequenced sample consisted of PBMCs. The receptors originated from a female donor in good health and CMV-seronegative.

The rearrangement links TRBV6-5 to TRBJ1-2; D not resolved. Germline V gene sequence: CDR1 MNHEY, CDR2 SVGAGI. This CDR3 comprises 13 residues. V lost 2 bases, J lost 6 bases, and 10 bases lay in between. The CDR3 spells CASSYVQSDGYTF. CDR3 nucleotides: TGTGCCAGCAGTTACGTGCAGTCCGATGGCTACACCTTC.

The table lists this clone with a count of one. The CDR3, as DNA: TGTGCCAGCAGCCGATCCGGGACAGGTTCCTACGAGCAGTACTTC. Translating gives CASSRSGTGSYEQYF. This chain connects TRBV27 to TRBJ2-7, with 8 bases lining up with TRBD1. CDR3 size: 15 residues. The germline gives CDR1 MNHEY, CDR2 SMNVEV (reference sequence). V lost 6 bases, J lost 1 base, and 8 bases stayed unmatched.